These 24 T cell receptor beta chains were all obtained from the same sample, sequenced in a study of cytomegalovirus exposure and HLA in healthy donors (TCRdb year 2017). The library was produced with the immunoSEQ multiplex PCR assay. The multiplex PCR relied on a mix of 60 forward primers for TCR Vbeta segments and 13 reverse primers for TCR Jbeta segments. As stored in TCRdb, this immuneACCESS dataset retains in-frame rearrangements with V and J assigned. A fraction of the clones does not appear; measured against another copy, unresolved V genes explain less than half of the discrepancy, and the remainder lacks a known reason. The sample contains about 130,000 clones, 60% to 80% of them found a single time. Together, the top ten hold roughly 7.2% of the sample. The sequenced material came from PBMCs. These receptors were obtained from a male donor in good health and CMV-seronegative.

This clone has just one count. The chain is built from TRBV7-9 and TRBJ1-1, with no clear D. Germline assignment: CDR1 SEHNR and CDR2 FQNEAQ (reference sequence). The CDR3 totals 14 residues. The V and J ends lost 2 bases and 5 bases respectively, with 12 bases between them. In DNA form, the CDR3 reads TGTGCCAGCAGCTTAACCCACGGGAAGACTGAAGCTTTCTTT. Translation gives CASSLTHGKTEAFF.

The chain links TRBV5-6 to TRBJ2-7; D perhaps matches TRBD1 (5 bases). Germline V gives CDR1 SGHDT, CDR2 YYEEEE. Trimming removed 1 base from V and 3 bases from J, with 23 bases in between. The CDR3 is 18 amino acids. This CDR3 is CASSLMGRGPFRIYEQYF. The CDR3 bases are TGTGCCAGCAGCTTGATGGGTAGGGGTCCCTTTAGGATCTACGAGCAGTACTTC.

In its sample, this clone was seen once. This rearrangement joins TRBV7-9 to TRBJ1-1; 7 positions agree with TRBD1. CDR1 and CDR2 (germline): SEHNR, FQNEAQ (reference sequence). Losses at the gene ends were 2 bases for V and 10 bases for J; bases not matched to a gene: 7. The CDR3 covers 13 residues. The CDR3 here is CASSLTQGYGAFF. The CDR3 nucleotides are TGTGCCAGCAGCTTAACACAGGGGTATGGAGCTTTCTTT. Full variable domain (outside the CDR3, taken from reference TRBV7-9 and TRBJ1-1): DTGVSQNPRHKITKRGQNVTFRCDPISEHNRLYWYRQTLGQGPEFLTYFQNEAQLEKSRLLSDRFSAERPKGSFSTLEIQRTEQGDSAMYLCASSLTQGYGAFFGQGTRLTVV.

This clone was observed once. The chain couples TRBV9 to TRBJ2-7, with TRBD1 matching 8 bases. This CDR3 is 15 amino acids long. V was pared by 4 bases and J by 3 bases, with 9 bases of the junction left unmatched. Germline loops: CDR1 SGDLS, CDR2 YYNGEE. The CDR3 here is CASSFGTGLSYEQYF. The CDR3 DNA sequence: TGTGCCAGCAGCTTCGGGACAGGTCTAAGCTACGAGCAGTACTTC. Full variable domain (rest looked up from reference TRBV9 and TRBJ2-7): DSGVTQTPKHLITATGQRVTLRCSPRSGDLSVYWYQQSLDQGLQFLIQYYNGEERAKGNILERFSAQQFPDLHSELNLSSLELGDSALYFCASSFGTGLSYEQYFGPGTRLTVT.

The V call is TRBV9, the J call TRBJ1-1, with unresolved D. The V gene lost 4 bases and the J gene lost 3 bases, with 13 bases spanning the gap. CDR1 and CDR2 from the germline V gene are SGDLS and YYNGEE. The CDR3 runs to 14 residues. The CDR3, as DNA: TGTGCCAGCAGCCCCCATTTTGTAGACACTGAAGCTTTCTTT. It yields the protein CASSPHFVDTEAFF. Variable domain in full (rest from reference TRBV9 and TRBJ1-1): DSGVTQTPKHLITATGQRVTLRCSPRSGDLSVYWYQQSLDQGLQFLIQYYNGEERAKGNILERFSAQQFPDLHSELNLSSLELGDSALYFCASSPHFVDTEAFFGQGTRLTVV.

CDR3 in DNA: TGTGCCAGCAGCTCCTTTGACAGGGGAGGACAGCCCCAGCATTTT. It yields the protein CASSSFDRGGQPQHF. The chain carries TRBV5-5 and TRBJ1-5; 8 bases fit TRBD1. CDR3 size: 15 residues. Germline V lookup: CDR1 SGHKS, CDR2 YYEKEE (reference sequence). V shed 3 bases and J 7 bases; nucleotides not matched to a gene: 9.

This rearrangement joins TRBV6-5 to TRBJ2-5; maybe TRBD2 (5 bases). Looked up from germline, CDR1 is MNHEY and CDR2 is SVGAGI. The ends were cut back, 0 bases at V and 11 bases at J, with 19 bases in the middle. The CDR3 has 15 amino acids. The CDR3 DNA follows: TGTGCCAGCAGTTACTCGAGGGTCTCCCCTACCGGGCAGTACTTC. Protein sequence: CASSYSRVSPTGQYF.

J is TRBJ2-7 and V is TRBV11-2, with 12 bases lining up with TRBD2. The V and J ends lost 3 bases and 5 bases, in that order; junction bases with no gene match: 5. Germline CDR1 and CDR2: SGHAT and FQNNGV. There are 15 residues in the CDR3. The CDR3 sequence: CASSFSTSGRNEQYF. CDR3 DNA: TGTGCCAGCAGCTTCTCGACTAGCGGGAGAAACGAGCAGTACTTC.

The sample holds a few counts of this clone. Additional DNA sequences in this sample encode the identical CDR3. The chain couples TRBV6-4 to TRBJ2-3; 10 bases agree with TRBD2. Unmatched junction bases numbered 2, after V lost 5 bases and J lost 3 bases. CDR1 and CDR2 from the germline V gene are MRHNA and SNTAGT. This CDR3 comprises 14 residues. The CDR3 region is CASSLAGGTDTQYF. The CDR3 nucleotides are TGTGCCAGCAGTTTAGCGGGGGGAACAGATACGCAGTATTTT.

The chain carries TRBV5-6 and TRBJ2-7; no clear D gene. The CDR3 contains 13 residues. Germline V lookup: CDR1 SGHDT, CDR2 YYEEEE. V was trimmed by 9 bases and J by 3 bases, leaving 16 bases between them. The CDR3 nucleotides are TGTGCCACCACCTCAACGCAGATCTACGAGCAGTACTTC. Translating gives CATTSTQIYEQYF.

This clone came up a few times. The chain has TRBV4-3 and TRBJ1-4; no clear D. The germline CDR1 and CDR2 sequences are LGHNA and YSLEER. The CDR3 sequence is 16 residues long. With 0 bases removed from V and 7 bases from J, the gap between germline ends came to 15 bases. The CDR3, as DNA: TGCGCCAGCAGCCAAGAGGTCGGGTTGCGGAGTGAAAAACTGTTTTTT. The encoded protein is CASSQEVGLRSEKLFF.

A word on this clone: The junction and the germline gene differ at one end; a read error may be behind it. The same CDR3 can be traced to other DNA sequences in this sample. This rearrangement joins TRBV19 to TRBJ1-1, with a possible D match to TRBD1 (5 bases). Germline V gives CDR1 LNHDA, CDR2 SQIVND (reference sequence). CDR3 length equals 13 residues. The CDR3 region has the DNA TGTGCCAGTAGTATCGACAGATACACTGAAGCCTTCTTT. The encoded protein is CASSIDRYTEAFF.

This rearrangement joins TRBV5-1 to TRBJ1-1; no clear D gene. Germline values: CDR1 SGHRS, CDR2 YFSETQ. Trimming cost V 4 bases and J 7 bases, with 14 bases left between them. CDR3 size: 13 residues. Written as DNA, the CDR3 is TGCGCCAGCAGCGTCGGTCCCCGGGATGAAGCTTTCTTT. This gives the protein CASSVGPRDEAFF.

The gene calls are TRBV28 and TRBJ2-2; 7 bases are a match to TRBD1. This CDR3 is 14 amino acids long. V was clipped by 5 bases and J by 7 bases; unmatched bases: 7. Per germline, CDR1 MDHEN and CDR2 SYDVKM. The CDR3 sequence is CASSTPGGDGELFF. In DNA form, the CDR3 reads TGTGCCAGCAGTACTCCAGGGGGAGACGGGGAGCTGTTTTTT.

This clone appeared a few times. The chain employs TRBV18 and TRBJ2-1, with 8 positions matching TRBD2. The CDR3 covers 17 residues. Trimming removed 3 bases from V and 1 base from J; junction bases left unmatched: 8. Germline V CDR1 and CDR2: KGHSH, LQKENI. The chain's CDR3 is CASSPPSSGMSYNEQFF. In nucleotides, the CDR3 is TGTGCCAGCTCACCTCCAAGTAGCGGGATGTCCTACAATGAGCAGTTCTTC.

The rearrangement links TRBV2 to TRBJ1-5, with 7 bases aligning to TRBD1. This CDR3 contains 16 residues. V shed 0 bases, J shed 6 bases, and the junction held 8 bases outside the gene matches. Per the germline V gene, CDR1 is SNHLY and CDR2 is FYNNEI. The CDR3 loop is CASSEARGKVGQPQHF. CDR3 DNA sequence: TGTGCCAGCAGTGAAGCCAGGGGGAAGGTCGGTCAGCCCCAGCATTTT.

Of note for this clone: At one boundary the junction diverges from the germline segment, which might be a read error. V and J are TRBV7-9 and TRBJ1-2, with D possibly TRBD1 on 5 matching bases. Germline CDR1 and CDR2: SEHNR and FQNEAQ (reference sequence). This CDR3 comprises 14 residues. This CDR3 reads CSSSWTDSDYGYTF. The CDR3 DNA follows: TGTTCCAGCAGCTGGACCGACAGTGACTATGGCTACACCTTC.

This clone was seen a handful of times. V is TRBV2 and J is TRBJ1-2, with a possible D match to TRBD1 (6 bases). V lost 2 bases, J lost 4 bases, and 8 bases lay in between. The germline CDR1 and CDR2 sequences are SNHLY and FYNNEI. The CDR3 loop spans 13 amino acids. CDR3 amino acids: CASSERRGYGYTF. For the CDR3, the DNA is TGTGCCAGCAGTGAACGCAGGGGCTATGGCTACACCTTC.

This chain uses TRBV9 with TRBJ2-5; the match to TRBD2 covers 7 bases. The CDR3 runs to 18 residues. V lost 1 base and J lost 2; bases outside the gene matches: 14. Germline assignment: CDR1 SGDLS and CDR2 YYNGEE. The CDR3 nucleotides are TGTGCCAGCAGCGTAAAAGCGGAGGTCGGCGGGGGACAAGAGACCCAGTACTTC. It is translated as CASSVKAEVGGGQETQYF.

The CDR3 sequence: CSVWGQTYNEQFF. The CDR3 coding sequence is TGCAGCGTATGGGGACAGACCTACAATGAGCAGTTCTTC. The genes are TRBV29-1 and TRBJ2-1; 7 bases fit TRBD1. The CDR3 contains 13 residues. V was clipped by 6 bases and J by 2 bases; unmatched bases: 4. CDR1 and CDR2 from the germline V gene are SQVTM and ANQGSEA.

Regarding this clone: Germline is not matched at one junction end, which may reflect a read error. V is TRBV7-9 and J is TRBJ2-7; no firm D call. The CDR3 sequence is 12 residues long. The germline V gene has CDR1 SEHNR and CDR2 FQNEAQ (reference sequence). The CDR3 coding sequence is TGTTCCAGCAGCTCGGTCGATGGCGAGCAGTACTTC. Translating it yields CSSSSVDGEQYF. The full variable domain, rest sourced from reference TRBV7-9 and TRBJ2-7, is DTGVSQNPRHKITKRGQNVTFRCDPISEHNRLYWYRQTLGQGPEFLTYFQNEAQLEKSRLLSDRFSAERPKGSFSTLEIQRTEQGDSAMYLCSSSSVDGEQYFGPGTRLTVT.

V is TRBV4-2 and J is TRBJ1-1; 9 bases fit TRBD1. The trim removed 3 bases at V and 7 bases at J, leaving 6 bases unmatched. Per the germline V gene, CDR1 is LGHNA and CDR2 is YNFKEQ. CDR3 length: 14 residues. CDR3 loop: CASSQGGTGREAFF. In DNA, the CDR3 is TGTGCCAGCAGCCAGGGCGGGACAGGGCGTGAAGCTTTCTTT.

CDR3 amino acids: CASSDRRNRGPGELFF. CDR3 nucleotides: TGTGCCAGCAGTGATCGGCGTAACAGGGGCCCAGGAGAGCTGTTTTTT. The chain recombines TRBV2 with TRBJ2-2, with 7 nucleotides matching TRBD1. The CDR3 sequence is 16 residues long. CDR1 is SNHLY, CDR2 FYNNEI, per germline. With 3 bases clipped from V and 11 bases from J, the junction kept 15 bases outside the gene matches.

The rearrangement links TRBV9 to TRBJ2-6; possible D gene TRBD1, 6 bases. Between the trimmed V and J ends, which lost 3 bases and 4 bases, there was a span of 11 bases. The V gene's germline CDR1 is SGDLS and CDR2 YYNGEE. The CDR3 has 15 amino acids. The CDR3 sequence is CASSGPGVGANVLTF. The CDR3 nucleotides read TGTGCCAGCAGCGGCCCAGGGGTGGGGGCCAACGTCCTGACTTTC.